This T cell receptor beta chain is from a study of shared clonotypes between healthy human individuals (dated by TCRdb to 2020 to 2021). For the wider study: The cohort included three men and a couple of women between 18 and 49 years of age. For each donor, CD4 naive and CD4 memory were each run on three plates, CD8 naive on two plates, and CD8 memory on one plate. Leukapheresis yielded between about 0.9 and 8.9 billion PBMCs per donor. To increase sequencing depth and limit assay-specific biases, different laboratories used diverse techniques to prepare libraries and sequence TCR repertoires. To estimate repertoire size and how much clonotype sharing occurs between individuals, the study deeply sequenced the blood TCR repertoires of about 5 healthy adults. General findings and caveats noted by the study authors: Sampling was restricted to blood, and TCR repertoires in tissues likely differ from the TCR repertoires found in blood. Because the study included only a small number of donors, the genetic and exposure-history diversity represented was limited. Compared with non-shared clonotypes, clonotypes shared by all four sorted-subset donors had higher generation probabilities. Incomplete sequencing was indicated by rarefaction of sorted-subset datasets, despite the large sequencing depth. Naive subsets generally had larger estimated clonotype richness than memory subsets. Pairwise subsampling indicated that sequencing depth was expected to affect the degree of clonotype sharing among donors. About 4.5% of naive CD4, more than 3% of naive CD8, roughly 2.5% of memory CD4, and 0.4% of memory CD8 clonotypes were shared across several donors.

CD8 naive samples were obtained by positive selection for CCR7 among CD45RO-negative cells, yielding a CD45RA+CCR7+ population from which TemRA cells were excluded. Healthy HIV-negative adults with no recently reported acute infections or vaccinations were included as donors. Only Caucasian adults living in Nashville, Tennessee, USA were represented among the donors. After blood collection by leukapheresis, PBMCs were isolated using Ficoll-Histopaque density gradient centrifugation and then cryopreserved in the vapor phase of liquid nitrogen. Analytical flow cytometry was used to check the purity and quantity of each magnetically sorted T cell population. Genomic DNA was isolated from every sorted fraction and measured by UV absorbance on a Nanodrop 2000c. Using the deep immunoSEQ assay, multiplex PCR amplified TCR CDR3 regions from genomic DNA. Genomic DNA extracted from each cell subset was distributed evenly over all wells of several immunoSEQ 96-well plates, and each plate served as one replicate. For sorted subsets, each replicate PCR was loaded with around 220 ng genomic DNA, equivalent to approximately 33,000 T cell genomes. Purified libraries were measured with a Qubit 3.0 fluorometer, size-checked on a Bioanalyzer 2100, and measured again with the KAPA Library Quantification kit. Each immunoSEQ 96-well plate was sequenced on its own single-read 150-cycle Illumina NextSeq 550 flow cell. The original pipeline was this. Because only junctional sequences without quality scores were contained in the immunoSEQ output, filtering matching that applied to full-length reads could not be performed. To assign V/J genes and CDR3, sequences were annotated against IMGT germline references using PyIR, a Python wrapper for IgBLAST v1.9. Reads with weak V/J assignments (E-value above 1e-6), missing CDR3, stop codons, out-of-frame junctions, or ambiguous translated residues were removed. V3J clonotypes were defined as sequences sharing an identical inferred V gene, J gene, and CDR3 amino acid sequence. Percentage overlap between repertoires was computed as shared unique clonotypes divided by the size of the smaller repertoire. Repertoire richness was assessed with RTK rarefaction, the Chao1 estimator, and Recon v2.1 estimates of unobserved clonotypes. OLGA was used to compute generation probabilities for all TCRbeta clonotypes that the gDNA method yielded from several donors. The clones in this table, taken by TCRdb from immuneACCESS, are in-frame only. Not every clone is retained; where verified, under half of the shortfall comes from an unresolved V gene, and the cause of the rest is unknown. V and J calls and clone size are as listed in that table; D and trimming were resolved from the DNA. The sample data list about 2,200,000 clones, and approximately 94% of these were observed just once. The ten largest account for approximately 1.7% of the sample.

This clone turned up a few times. There is no known antigen for this receptor. One base away there is no much larger clone; base qualities are not given. From a lookup of the germline V gene, CDR1 and CDR2 are SGHAT and FQNNGV. Trimming takes 4 bases from V and 10 bases from J, and the germline ends sit 13 bases apart. The CDR3 measures 13 amino acids from cysteine to phenylalanine. The retained sequence is limited to the CDR3, 39 bases, with the frame set at the first base. Sequenced material: naive CD8+ T cells from PBMCs. The cell subset or site label, read with the paper, signifies: CD45RA+CCR7+. The receptor chain draws on TRBV11-2 and TRBJ2-2, with the D call perhaps TRBD1 or TRBD2, as 5 bases match in each case. The source of this sequence is a man between 18 and 35 years old in good health. Some clones in this sample may be carry-over from other donors' samples. The sequenced DNA is TGTGCCAGCAGCTGGGGACCCAATGCGGAGCTGTTTTTT. This sequence encodes CASSWGPNAELFF.